The 4 T cell receptor beta chains reported below all come from one sample, sequenced in a study of blood T cells in healthy people across ages. A second 7 to 11 cycle PCR used barcoded and J-beta primers. TCRdb re-analysed the 5' RACE reads in MiXCR, keeping a single row per CDR3 protein. The sample yields 780,000 or so distinct CDR3 sequences, just under 25% seen once. This sample was also put to use in a study of T cells of mothers and their children.

Material: blood. All receptors come from a boy between 10 and 17 years old in good health.

The rearrangement uses TRBV4-3 and TRBJ1-4; D might be TRBD1 (6 bases). Trimming took 0 bases from V and 5 from J, leaving 19 bases between them. The germline V gene has CDR1 LGHNA and CDR2 YSLEER. The CDR3 totals 18 residues. The CDR3 bases are TGCGCCAGCAGCCAAGACTTGTCATCCGGGACAAAAAATGAAAAACTGTTTTTT. It yields the protein CASSQDLSSGTKNEKLFF.

The table lists this clonotype with a few counts. The V call is TRBV6-2 or TRBV6-3, the J call TRBJ2-7; D is perhaps TRBD1 (5 bases). CDR1 is MNHEY and CDR2 is SVGEGT in the germline V gene. Trimming removed 4 bases at V and 0 bases at J, with 19 bases between. CDR3 length: 17 residues. The CDR3 spells CASSSTRQTSSSYEQYF. CDR3 DNA: TGTGCCAGCAGTTCCACCCGACAGACCTCGAGCTCCTACGAGCAGTACTTC.

This rearrangement joins TRBV20-1 to TRBJ2-1, with TRBD2 matching over 11 bases. CDR1 and CDR2 from the germline V gene are DFQATT and SNEGSKA (reference sequence). This CDR3 is built from 16 residues. The V segment lost 6 bases and the J segment 4 bases; nucleotides outside the gene matches: 11. The CDR3 DNA follows: TGCAGTGCCACCAGCCCCGGGACTAGCGGATACAATGAGCAGTTCTTC. Its protein is CSATSPGTSGYNEQFF.

As for this clonotype: This may be a read error: a much more frequent sequence differs by one nucleotide. The J gene is TRBJ2-3, the V gene TRBV7-8; 9 bases agree with TRBD1. Germline-derived CDR1 and CDR2 are SGHVS and FQNEAQ. The CDR3 runs 15 residues. Written as DNA, the CDR3 is TGTGCCAGCAGTGAGCTGGGACAGGGTACAGATACGCGGTATTTT. As protein: CASSELGQGTDTRYF. The entire variable domain, with the rest obtained from reference TRBV7-8 and TRBJ2-3, is as follows: GAGVSQSPRYKVAKRGQDVALRCDPISGHVSLFWYQQALGQGPEFLTYFQNEAQLDKSGLPSDRFFAERPEGSVSTLKIQRTQQEDSAVYLCASSELGQGTDTRYFGPGTRLTVL.